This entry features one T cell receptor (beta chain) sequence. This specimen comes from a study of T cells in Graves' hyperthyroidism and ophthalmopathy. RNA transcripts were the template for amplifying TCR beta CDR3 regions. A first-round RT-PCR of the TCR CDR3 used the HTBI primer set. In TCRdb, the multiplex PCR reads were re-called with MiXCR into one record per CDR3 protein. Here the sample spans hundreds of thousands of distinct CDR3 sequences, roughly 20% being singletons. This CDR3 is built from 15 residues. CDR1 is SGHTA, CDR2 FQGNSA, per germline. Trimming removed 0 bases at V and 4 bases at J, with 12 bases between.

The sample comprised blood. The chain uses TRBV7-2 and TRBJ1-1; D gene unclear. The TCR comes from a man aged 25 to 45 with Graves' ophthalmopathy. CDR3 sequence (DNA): TGTGCCAGCAGCTTAGCCGGACTGGTTGGCACTGAAGCTTTCTTT. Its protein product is CASSLAGLVGTEAFF.